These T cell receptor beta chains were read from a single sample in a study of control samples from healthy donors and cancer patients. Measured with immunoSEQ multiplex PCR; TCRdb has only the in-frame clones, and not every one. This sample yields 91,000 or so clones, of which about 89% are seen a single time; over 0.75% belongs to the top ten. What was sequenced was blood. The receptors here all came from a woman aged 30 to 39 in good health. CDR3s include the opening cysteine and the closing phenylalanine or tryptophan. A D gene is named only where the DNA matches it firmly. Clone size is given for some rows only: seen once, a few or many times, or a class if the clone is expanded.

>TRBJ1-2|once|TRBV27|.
TGTGCCAGCAGTTGGCGGGGTAACTATGGCTACACCTTC
CASSWRGNYGYTF
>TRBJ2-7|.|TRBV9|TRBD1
TGTGCCAGCAGCGTGGGGACAGGGGGTGGCGAGCAGTACTTC
CASSVGTGGGEQYF
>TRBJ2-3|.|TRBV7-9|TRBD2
TGTGCCAGCAGCCCTCCCCTAGGACTAGCGGGAGGCACAGATACGCAGTATTTT
CASSPPLGLAGGTDTQYF
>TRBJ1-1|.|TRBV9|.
TGTGCCAGCAGCTTGGGGGGACTCACGAACACTGAAGCTTTCTTT
CASSLGGLTNTEAFF
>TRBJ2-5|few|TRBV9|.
TGTGCCAGCAGCGCCCTCGGAGAGGGGGGACCCGGAGAGACCCAGTACTTC
CASSALGEGGPGETQYF
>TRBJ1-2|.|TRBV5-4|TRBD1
TGTGCCAGCAGATACCGGGACAGGGGGCCCTATGGCTACACCTTC
CASRYRDRGPYGYTF
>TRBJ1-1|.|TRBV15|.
TGTGCCACCAGCAGAGATGGGCTACGGGGGACTGAAGCTTTCTTT
CATSRDGLRGTEAFF
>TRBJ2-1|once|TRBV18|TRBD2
TGTGCCAGCTCACTCGGGACTAGCCCCTACAATGAGCAGTTCTTC
CASSLGTSPYNEQFF
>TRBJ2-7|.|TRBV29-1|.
TGCAGCGCCCCGACTGGGTCGGGGGAGCAGTACTTC
CSAPTGSGEQYF
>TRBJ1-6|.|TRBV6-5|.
TGTGCCAGCAGTTTAGGGATCTCCTATAATTCACCCCTCCACTTT
CASSLGISYNSPLHF
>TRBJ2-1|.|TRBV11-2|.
TGTGCCAGCAGCTTAGAGGGCGTCAATGAGCAGTTCTTC
CASSLEGVNEQFF
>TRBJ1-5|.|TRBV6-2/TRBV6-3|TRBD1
TGTGCCAGCAGTTCCTACGGGACAGAAAACAATCAGCCCCAGCATTTT
CASSSYGTENNQPQHF
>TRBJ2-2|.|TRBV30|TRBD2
TGTGCCTGGAGTGAGATAGCGGGAGTCAGAACCGGGGAGCTGTTTTTT
CAWSEIAGVRTGELFF
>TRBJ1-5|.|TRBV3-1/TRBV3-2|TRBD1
TGTGCCAGCAGCCAAGGGGGACAGCACAATCAGCCCCAGCATTTT
CASSQGGQHNQPQHF
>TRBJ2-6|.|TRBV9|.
TGTGCCAGCAGCCCAACCCTCAGGCACTCTGGGGCCAACGTCCTGACTTTC
CASSPTLRHSGANVLTF
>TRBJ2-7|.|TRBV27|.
TGTGCCAGCAGTTTATACCCCCCAGGGACTTCCCTCGGCAACGAGCAGTACTTC
CASSLYPPGTSLGNEQYF
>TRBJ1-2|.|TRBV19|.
TGTGCCAGTAGTAAAACTCCAATAGCTATAGGCTATGGCTACACCTTC
CASSKTPIAIGYGYTF
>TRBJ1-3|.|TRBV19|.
TGTGCCAGTAGAGCGACAGATAGATCCTCTGGAAACACCATATATTTT
CASRATDRSSGNTIYF
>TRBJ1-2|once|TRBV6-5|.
TGTGCCAGCAGTTACGGACTGGAGGGGGTCTATGGCTACACCTTC
CASSYGLEGVYGYTF
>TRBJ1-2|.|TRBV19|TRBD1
TGTGCCAGTAGTCCGACCTGGGACAGGGGGCTCTATGGCTACACCTTC
CASSPTWDRGLYGYTF
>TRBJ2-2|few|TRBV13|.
TGTGCCAGCTATTGGCGGGGGAACACCGGGGAGCTGTTTTTT
CASYWRGNTGELFF
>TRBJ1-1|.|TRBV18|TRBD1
TGTGCCAGCTCACCACCCTTTTTTGCCCAGGGGGGAACTGAAGCTTTCTTT
CASSPPFFAQGGTEAFF
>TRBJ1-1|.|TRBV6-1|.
TGTGCCAGCAGTGAATGGGGGGAGGCAACCGCGACGAACACTGAAGCTTTCTTT
CASSEWGEATATNTEAFF
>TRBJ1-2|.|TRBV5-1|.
TGCGCCAGCAGCTTGGACAGGCCCTATGGCTACACCTTC
CASSLDRPYGYTF
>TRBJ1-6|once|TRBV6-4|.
TGTGCCAGTCCCGAGCGGTGGGATAATTCACCCCTCCACTTT
CASPERWDNSPLHF
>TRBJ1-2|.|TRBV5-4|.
TGTGCCAGCAGCTCCATCCGGGACACGGCTGAAGGCTACACCTTC
CASSSIRDTAEGYTF
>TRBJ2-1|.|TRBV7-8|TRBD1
TGTGCCAGCAGCTCCCACGGGACAGGTCATTCTCAAATGATTATCTATGAGCAGTTCTTC
CASSSHGTGHSQMIIYEQFF
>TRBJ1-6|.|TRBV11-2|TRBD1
TGTGCCAGCAGCCAATGGACAGGGACGAATTCACCCCTCCACTTT
CASSQWTGTNSPLHF
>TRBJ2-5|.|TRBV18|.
TGTGCCAGCTCACCAACCACAGGGCGTAAAGAGACCCAGTACTTC
CASSPTTGRKETQYF
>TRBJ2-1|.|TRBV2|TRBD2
TGTGCCAGCAGGCCAACTTCGACTAGCGGGGGGAATGAGCAGTTCTTC
CASRPTSTSGGNEQFF
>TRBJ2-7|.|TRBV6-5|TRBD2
TGTGCCAGCAGTTACTCGACTAGCGGGACCTACGAGCAGTACTTC
CASSYSTSGTYEQYF
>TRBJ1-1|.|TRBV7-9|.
TGTGCCAGCAGCCTCCTGTATGTGCAACTGGGAGCTTTCTTT
CASSLLYVQLGAFF
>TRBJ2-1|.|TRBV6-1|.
TGTGCCAGCAGTGAGAACAATGAGCAGTTCTTC
CASSENNEQFF
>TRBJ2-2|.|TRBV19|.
TGTGCCAGTCACGGACGTTTGACGAACACCGGGGAGCTGTTTTTT
CASHGRLTNTGELFF